Presented here are 25 T cell receptor beta chains from one specimen sequenced in a study of blood T cell repertoires in COVID-19. Here immunoSEQ multiplex PCR was the method, and the copy in TCRdb shows in-frame clones only, minus some. The sample shows some 240,000 clones, roughly nine tenths of them seen only once. Input material: peripheral blood. The receptors stem from a middle-aged woman who had recovered from COVID-19.

The gene calls are TRBV15 and TRBJ1-3, with a possible D match to TRBD1 (5 bases). CDR1 and CDR2 (germline): LNHNV, YYDKDF (reference sequence). Trimming stripped 0 bases from V and 0 bases from J, with 9 bases between. The CDR3 runs 16 residues. The CDR3 here is CATSRDPGVSGNTIYF. CDR3 sequence (DNA): TGTGCCACCAGCAGAGATCCGGGGGTCTCTGGAAACACCATATATTTT.

This rearrangement joins TRBV19 to TRBJ2-3; unclear D gene. Germline lookup yields CDR1 LNHDA and CDR2 SQIVND (reference sequence). V was pared by 5 bases and J by 5 bases, with 14 bases between. The CDR3 runs 14 residues. The CDR3 sequence is CASSLRPGLDTQYF. For the CDR3, the DNA is TGTGCCAGTAGTCTGAGACCAGGTTTAGATACGCAGTATTTT.

The V call is TRBV12-3 or TRBV12-4, the J call TRBJ2-1; no reliable D call. This CDR3 has 10 amino acids. Trimming took 4 bases from V and 10 from J, leaving 5 bases between them. DNA of the CDR3: TGTGCCAGCAGTTCCCTGGAGCAGTTCTTC. It codes for CASSSLEQFF.

The chain links TRBV5-6 to TRBJ1-6; D is ambiguous. The CDR3 extends over 15 amino acids. V was trimmed by 4 bases and J by 7 bases, leaving 15 bases between them. The germline V gene has CDR1 SGHDT and CDR2 YYEEEE. CDR3 sequence (DNA): TGTGCCAGCAGCATTGGGTTGGAGTGGAATTCACCCCTCCACTTT. It specifies CASSIGLEWNSPLHF.

The rearrangement uses TRBV18 and TRBJ1-5, with D tentatively TRBD1 (6 bases). This CDR3 has 14 residues. The V gene lost 3 bases and the J gene lost 4 bases, with 10 bases spanning the gap. CDR1 and CDR2 from the germline V gene are KGHSH and LQKENI. The CDR3 sequence: CASSPGDTNQPQHF. The CDR3 DNA is TGTGCCAGCTCACCGGGGGACACAAATCAGCCCCAGCATTTT.

The chain links TRBV11-2 to TRBJ2-7; D perhaps matches TRBD2 (5 bases). Germline CDR1 reads SGHAT; CDR2 reads FQNNGV. Trimming removed 5 bases at V and 6 bases at J, with 17 bases between. The CDR3 covers 14 residues. In DNA, the CDR3 is TGTGCCAGCAGCGCGGCGATCGGGGTCGGCGAGCAGTACTTC. Its protein product is CASSAAIGVGEQYF.

This chain connects TRBV18 to TRBJ2-3; D is unresolved. The CDR3 totals 13 residues. Germline assignment: CDR1 KGHSH and CDR2 LQKENI. Trimming pared 4 bases from V and 1 base from J, leaving 6 bases between. The CDR3 is CASSLAGTDTQYF. The CDR3 region has the DNA TGTGCCAGCTCACTTGCGGGCACAGATACGCAGTATTTT.

The V gene is TRBV28, the J gene TRBJ1-5; 10 bases are a match to TRBD1. With V trimmed by 1 base and J by 5 bases, 2 bases remained unmatched. Germline CDR1 is MDHEN and CDR2 is SYDVKM. CDR3 size: 15 residues. The CDR3, as DNA: TGTGCCAGCAGTTTATATGGACAGGGGGATCAGCCCCAGCATTTT. The encoded protein is CASSLYGQGDQPQHF.

This chain connects TRBV10-3 to TRBJ1-6, with 9 bases identical to TRBD1. The germline V gene has CDR1 ENHRY and CDR2 SYGVKD. There are 14 residues in the CDR3. Trimming at V came to 6 bases and at J to 7 bases, leaving 4 bases not matched to a gene. The CDR3 is CAIRTQGANSPLHF. The CDR3 DNA reads TGTGCCATCAGGACACAGGGGGCGAATTCACCCCTCCACTTT.

CDR3 nucleotides: TGTGCCAGCAGCTTACCCAAAACTGGTTACACCTTC. Its protein is CASSLPKTGYTF. The chain recombines TRBV7-9 with TRBJ1-2; D gene uncertain. V gave up 2 bases and J gave up 11 bases, with 12 bases separating them. The CDR3 sequence is 12 residues long. Germline V gene data show CDR1 as SEHNR and CDR2 as FQNEAQ (reference sequence).

The V and J genes are TRBV13 and TRBJ2-1; 8 nucleotides align to TRBD1. The CDR3 sequence is 18 residues long. The trim removed 5 bases at V and 0 bases at J, leaving 12 bases unmatched. Germline V gives CDR1 PRHDT, CDR2 FYEKMQ (reference sequence). The CDR3 is CASSPGTGPMGSYNEQFF. DNA of the CDR3: TGTGCCAGCAGCCCGGGGACAGGTCCTATGGGCTCCTACAATGAGCAGTTCTTC. Complete variable domain (other parts from reference TRBV13 and TRBJ2-1): AAGVIQSPRHLIKEKRETATLKCYPIPRHDTVYWYQQGPGQDPQFLISFYEKMQSDKGSIPDRFSAQQFSDYHSELNMSSLELGDSALYFCASSPGTGPMGSYNEQFFGPGTRLTVL.

V usage is TRBV19 and J usage is TRBJ2-2, with 9 bases fitting TRBD1. This CDR3 is 18 amino acids long. V trimming: 6 bases; J trimming: 1 base; junction bases outside the gene matches: 12. Looked up from germline, CDR1 is LNHDA and CDR2 is SQIVND (reference sequence). CDR3 sequence: CASSPGQGNEMNTGELFF. The CDR3 DNA is TGTGCCAGTAGCCCGGGACAGGGTAACGAGATGAACACCGGGGAGCTGTTTTTT. The whole variable domain, filled in from reference TRBV19 and TRBJ2-2, reads DGGITQSPKYLFRKEGQNVTLSCEQNLNHDAMYWYRQDPGQGLRLIYYSQIVNDFQKGDIAEGYSVSREKKESFPLTVTSAQKNPTAFYLCASSPGQGNEMNTGELFFGEGSRLTVL.

Only one count was recorded for this clone. V usage is TRBV5-4 and J usage is TRBJ2-3; 12 bases are a match to TRBD1. V gave up 4 bases and J gave up 6 bases; unmatched junction bases: 9. Germline V gene sequence: CDR1 SGHNT, CDR2 YYREEE (reference sequence). This CDR3 has 16 amino acids. CDR3 nucleotide sequence: TGTGCCAGCAGCCCTCAAGGGACAGGGGGCTTGGATACGCAGTATTTT. Translated, it gives CASSPQGTGGLDTQYF.

This chain connects TRBV2 to TRBJ2-1, with 9 nucleotides matching TRBD2. The CDR3 loop spans 14 amino acids. With 11 bases clipped from V and 12 bases from J, the junction kept 17 bases outside the gene matches. Germline CDR1 reads SNHLY; CDR2 reads FYNNEI. CDR3 sequence reads: CAGERRSGSSRQFF. The CDR3 DNA follows: TGTGCCGGGGAAAGGCGTAGCGGGAGTTCTCGGCAGTTCTTC.

This sequence joins TRBV9 and TRBJ2-1; TRBD2 agrees at 12 bases. Looked up from germline, CDR1 is SGDLS and CDR2 is YYNGEE. Germline trimming cut 4 bases from V and 2 bases from J; bases unmatched to any gene: 4. The CDR3 totals 16 residues. CDR3 bases: TGTGCCAGCAGCTCCCGACTAGCGGGAGCCTACAATGAGCAGTTCTTC. This sequence encodes CASSSRLAGAYNEQFF. The full variable domain, in which reference TRBV9 and TRBJ2-1 provide the parts outside the CDR3, is DSGVTQTPKHLITATGQRVTLRCSPRSGDLSVYWYQQSLDQGLQFLIQYYNGEERAKGNILERFSAQQFPDLHSELNLSSLELGDSALYFCASSSRLAGAYNEQFFGPGTRLTVL.

This sequence joins TRBV7-9 and TRBJ1-5; 9 bases match TRBD1. This CDR3 contains 14 residues. The germline gives CDR1 SEHNR, CDR2 FQNEAQ (reference sequence). V shed 0 bases, J shed 7 bases, and the junction held 1 base outside the gene matches. The CDR3 spells CASSLAGTGQPQHF. CDR3 nucleotides: TGTGCCAGCAGCTTAGCAGGGACAGGGCAGCCCCAGCATTTT.

This chain uses TRBV4-1 with TRBJ2-3; 7 positions agree with TRBD1. Germline values: CDR1 MGHRA, CDR2 YSYEKL. Germline trimming cut 4 bases from V and 2 bases from J; bases unmatched to any gene: 6. This CDR3 contains 15 residues. The CDR3 here is CASSLGRGITDTQYF. CDR3 in DNA: TGCGCCAGCAGCCTCGGCAGGGGGATCACAGATACGCAGTATTTT.

As concerns this clone: This specimen includes other DNA sequences encoding the same CDR3. The CDR3 spells CASSPNTGELFF. The CDR3 DNA reads TGTGCCAGCAGTCCTAACACCGGGGAGCTGTTTTTT. This rearrangement joins TRBV12-3 or TRBV12-4 to TRBJ2-2; the D is unclear. CDR3 size: 12 residues. Trimming removed 5 bases from V and 2 bases from J, with 3 bases in between.

The chain employs TRBV2 and TRBJ1-6; 9 bases line up with TRBD1. The CDR3 sequence is 16 residues long. J was trimmed by 9 bases and V by 4 bases; bases with no gene match: 10. CDR1 SNHLY and CDR2 FYNNEI come from the germline V gene. This chain's CDR3 is CASSGNRDRVGSPLHF. CDR3 coding DNA: TGTGCCAGCAGTGGGAACCGGGACAGGGTCGGTTCACCCCTCCACTTT.

This sequence joins TRBV29-1 and TRBJ2-5, with 8 bases matching TRBD2. Losses at the gene ends were 2 bases for V and 4 bases for J; bases not matched to a gene: 0. The germline gives CDR1 SQVTM, CDR2 ANQGSEA. The CDR3 is 12 amino acids. This chain's CDR3 is CSVELAGETQYF. CDR3 sequence (DNA): TGCAGCGTTGAACTAGCGGGAGAGACCCAGTACTTC.

This clone was counted a single time. V gene TRBV24-1 combines with J gene TRBJ2-2; tentative D call: TRBD1 (5 bases). This CDR3 comprises 15 residues. The germline V gene encodes CDR1 KGHDR and CDR2 SFDVKD. Trimming removed 1 base from V and 3 bases from J, with 8 bases in between. The CDR3 bases are TGTGCCACCAGTGATTTTCGCAGGGACACCGGGGAGCTGTTTTTT. Protein product: CATSDFRRDTGELFF.

A word on this clone: Other DNA sequences in the sample encode the same CDR3. The chain links TRBV12-3 or TRBV12-4 to TRBJ1-1; 8 nucleotides agree with TRBD1. Trimming removed 6 bases from V and 5 bases from J; junction bases left unmatched: 5. There are 13 residues in the CDR3. CDR3 residues: CASSLTGETEAFF. The CDR3 DNA reads as TGTGCCAGCAGCCTGACAGGGGAGACTGAAGCTTTCTTT.

This clone was seen only once. V is TRBV11-2 and J is TRBJ2-3; 10 bases are shared with TRBD1. The germline V gene encodes CDR1 SGHAT and CDR2 FQNNGV. Losses at the gene ends were 3 bases for V and 5 bases for J; bases not matched to a gene: 8. The CDR3 runs 16 residues. The CDR3 region is CASSLGDRGLGDTQYF. The DNA for the CDR3 is TGTGCCAGCAGCTTGGGGGACAGGGGATTAGGAGATACGCAGTATTTT.

V is TRBV11-2 and J is TRBJ2-1; 9 bases match TRBD2. Germline CDR1 SGHAT, CDR2 FQNNGV. The CDR3 is 16 residues long. The J segment lost 7 bases and the V segment lost 6 bases, leaving 13 bases of the junction unmatched. CDR3 coding DNA: TGTGCCAGCAGATCCCTTAGCGGGGGCACTCCAAATGAGCAGTTCTTC. As protein: CASRSLSGGTPNEQFF.

The chain carries TRBV19 and TRBJ1-1; D unresolved. The CDR3 has 15 residues. The V gene's germline CDR1 is LNHDA and CDR2 SQIVND (reference sequence). V lost 6 bases, J lost 0 bases, and 14 bases lay in between. CDR3 residues: CASSNRGQVNTEAFF. For the CDR3, the DNA is TGTGCCAGTAGCAATAGAGGGCAGGTGAACACTGAAGCTTTCTTT.